The 30 T cell receptor beta chains below come from one sample, sequenced in a study of shared clonotypes between healthy human individuals (dated by TCRdb to 2018 to 2021). Library generation was performed with the immunoSEQ multiplex PCR assay. What TCRdb holds here is the immuneACCESS table cut down to in-frame rearrangements. Part of the clones is not present; checked against another copy, under half of the missing clones reflect an unresolved V gene, and the others are unexplained. A total of about 2.3 million clones appear in this sample, over 85% of them only once. Clones ranked in the top ten supply 0.39% of the sample. Sequencing was performed on naive CD4+ T cells from PBMCs. This specimen's cell subset or site label, interpreted: CD45RA+ positively selected. The receptors shown here come from a man between 18 and 29 years old in good health. Some clones in this sample may be carry-over from other donors' samples.

V and J are TRBV9 and TRBJ2-1; weak D call: TRBD1 (6 bases). This CDR3 is built from 16 residues. CDR1 and CDR2 from the germline V gene are SGDLS and YYNGEE. Trimming took 4 bases from V and 3 from J, leaving 17 bases between them. This chain's CDR3 is CASSPGVGSGYNEQFF. The DNA of the CDR3 is TGTGCCAGCAGCCCAGGGGTGGGATCCGGCTACAATGAGCAGTTCTTC.

This chain joins TRBV7-8 and TRBJ2-3; 8 nucleotides align to TRBD2. The germline CDR1 and CDR2 sequences are SGHVS and FQNEAQ. This CDR3 region has 11 residues. With V trimmed by 8 bases and J by 10 bases, 5 bases remained unmatched. In DNA form, the CDR3 reads TGTGCCAGCGGCCTCGGGGGGGCGCAGTATTTT. Translation: CASGLGGAQYF.

This chain joins TRBV30 and TRBJ1-1; 9 bases are a match to TRBD1. V trimming: 2 bases; J trimming: 7 bases; junction bases outside the gene matches: 8. Germline CDR1 is GTSNPN and CDR2 is SVGIG (reference sequence). The CDR3 consists of 14 residues. CDR3 coding DNA: TGTGCCTGGAGTCGGGACAGGGTGGGCGGTGAAGCTTTCTTT. Its protein is CAWSRDRVGGEAFF. Filled out from reference TRBV30 and TRBJ1-1, the complete variable domain reads SQTIHQWPATLVQPVGSPLSLECTVEGTSNPNLYWYRQAAGRGLQLLFYSVGIGQISSEVPQNLSASRPQDRQFILSSKKLLLSDSGFYLCAWSRDRVGGEAFFGQGTRLTVV.

The rearrangement uses TRBV7-9 and TRBJ2-3; D ambiguous. This CDR3 is 16 amino acids long. The germline V gene encodes CDR1 SEHNR and CDR2 FQNEAQ (reference sequence). The germline V and J ends were trimmed by 5 bases and 3 bases, with 18 bases remaining between them. The CDR3 sequence is CASSPYGVIGTDTQYF. The CDR3 coding sequence is TGTGCCAGCAGCCCCTATGGGGTAATCGGAACAGATACGCAGTATTTT.

This chain uses TRBV19 with TRBJ1-5; D unclear. This CDR3 is 15 amino acids long. From germline, CDR1 is LNHDA and CDR2 SQIVND (reference sequence). Trimming left V 2 bases short and J 2 bases short, with 10 bases between. The CDR3 is CASSIMGYGNQPQHF. The CDR3 DNA reads as TGTGCCAGTAGTATAATGGGATACGGCAATCAGCCCCAGCATTTT.

This rearrangement joins TRBV7-6 to TRBJ2-7; maybe TRBD2 (5 bases). The CDR3 runs 15 residues. The ends were cut back, 4 bases at V and 2 bases at J, with 15 bases in the middle. Germline CDR1 is SGHVS and CDR2 is FNYEAQ. CDR3 nucleotides: TGTGCCAGCAGCTCCCCTTTAGAGGGTGCCTACGAGCAGTACTTC. Residues: CASSSPLEGAYEQYF.

V is TRBV28 and J is TRBJ2-2; D is uncertain. The germline gives CDR1 MDHEN, CDR2 SYDVKM. The V and J ends lost 3 bases and 2 bases respectively, with 13 bases between them. CDR3 length equals 16 residues. Here the CDR3 reads CASSFPFASNTGELFF. The CDR3 DNA reads TGTGCCAGCAGTTTCCCCTTCGCGAGTAACACCGGGGAGCTGTTTTTT.

The V gene is TRBV11-2, the J gene TRBJ2-7; TRBD1 might be the D (6 bases). V was shortened by 3 bases and J by 3 bases, with 9 bases between the two germline ends. Germline assignment: CDR1 SGHAT and CDR2 FQNNGV. The CDR3 is 13 residues long. CDR3 residues: CASSLLGGYEQYF. The CDR3 DNA sequence: TGTGCCAGCAGCTTGTTAGGGGGCTACGAGCAGTACTTC.

This clone is a singleton in its sample. V usage is TRBV5-1 and J usage is TRBJ1-1; no reliable D call. CDR1 is SGHRS and CDR2 is YFSETQ in the germline V gene. Trimming removed 4 bases from V and 3 bases from J, with 10 bases in between. CDR3 length equals 13 residues. The CDR3 DNA follows: TGCGCCAGCAGCGAGACACGCCACACTGAAGCTTTCTTT. Translated, it gives CASSETRHTEAFF.

The chain joins TRBV18 to TRBJ1-5; no clear D gene. This CDR3 contains 15 residues. V dropped 2 bases and J dropped 7 bases, with 15 bases sitting between them. Germline V lookup: CDR1 KGHSH, CDR2 LQKENI. Here the CDR3 reads CASSPGPLLGQPQHF. CDR3 nucleotide sequence: TGTGCCAGCTCACCAGGGCCTCTGTTGGGGCAGCCCCAGCATTTT.

The chain has TRBV5-4 and TRBJ1-2, with a weak D call TRBD1 (5 bases). This CDR3 spans 15 amino acids. Trimming stripped 5 bases from V and 1 base from J, with 15 bases between. Germline CDR1 is SGHNT and CDR2 is YYREEE (reference sequence). The CDR3 DNA reads TGTGCCAGCAGTCTCCAGGGCAGGGATAACTATGGCTACACCTTC. It is translated as CASSLQGRDNYGYTF.

The rearrangement uses TRBV9 and TRBJ2-7, with a weak D call TRBD1 (6 bases). CDR3 length equals 15 residues. Trimming shortened V by 3 bases and J by 5 bases, and 18 bases separated the two germline ends. CDR1 is SGDLS, CDR2 YYNGEE, per germline. Here the CDR3 DNA reads TGTGCCAGCAGCGCGGGTGGGACAAGGGCCCACGAGCAGTACTTC. Its translation: CASSAGGTRAHEQYF.

This rearrangement joins TRBV5-1 to TRBJ2-7, with D unclear. Looked up from germline, CDR1 is SGHRS and CDR2 is YFSETQ. V lost 4 bases, J lost 2 bases, and 7 bases lay in between. CDR3 size: 12 residues. CDR3 loop: CASSAGTYEQYF. The DNA for the CDR3 is TGCGCCAGCAGCGCTGGGACCTACGAGCAGTACTTC. Using reference TRBV5-1 and TRBJ2-7 for the parts outside the CDR3, the full variable domain is KAGVTQTPRYLIKTRGQQVTLSCSPISGHRSVSWYQQTPGQGLQFLFEYFSETQRNKGNFPGRFSGRQFSNSRSEMNVSTLELGDSALYLCASSAGTYEQYFGPGTRLTVT.

The chain carries TRBV21-1 and TRBJ2-5; the D call of TRBD2 is as the table states it, not checked on the DNA. TRBV21-1 is labeled a pseudogene. The CDR3 has 17 residues. The CDR3 loop is CASSKVVRECDQETQYF. CDR3 nucleotides: TGTGCCAGCAGCAAAGTGGTACGGGAGTGTGACCAAGAGACCCAGTACTTC.

The rearrangement uses TRBV30 and TRBJ2-7; a possible D gene is TRBD2 (6 bases). CDR1 is GTSNPN, CDR2 SVGIG, per germline (reference sequence). The CDR3 length is 14 residues. V lost 0 bases and J lost 9, with 18 bases in between. The DNA of the CDR3 is TGTGCCTGGAGTGTTAGTTCGAGCGGGTTTGGGCAGTACTTC. It is translated as CAWSVSSSGFGQYF. Full variable domain (missing parts from reference TRBV30 and TRBJ2-7): SQTIHQWPATLVQPVGSPLSLECTVEGTSNPNLYWYRQAAGRGLQLLFYSVGIGQISSEVPQNLSASRPQDRQFILSSKKLLLSDSGFYLCAWSVSSSGFGQYFGPGTRLTVT.

The sample holds one count of this clone. The V call is TRBV28, the J call TRBJ1-2; 12 nucleotides match TRBD1. Germline trimming cut 7 bases from V and 4 bases from J; bases unmatched to any gene: 10. This CDR3 has 16 residues. CDR1 is MDHEN, CDR2 SYDVKM, per germline. CDR3 DNA sequence: TGTGCCAGCACGTACCTAGGGACAGGGGGCAGCTATGGCTACACCTTC. Translated: CASTYLGTGGSYGYTF.

The V gene is TRBV5-6, the J gene TRBJ1-3; D unclear. V was cut by 0 bases and J by 0 bases, with 13 bases left in between. The CDR3 covers 17 residues. Germline values: CDR1 SGHDT, CDR2 YYEEEE. For the CDR3, the DNA is TGTGCCAGCAGCTTGGGGCCTATAGCCCTCTCTGGAAACACCATATATTTT. This codes for CASSLGPIALSGNTIYF.

This clone appeared once. CDR3 in DNA: TGTGCCAGCAGTAAAAACAGGGACGAAGAGACCCAGTACTTC. Translated, it gives CASSKNRDEETQYF. The chain joins TRBV6-5 to TRBJ2-5; tentatively, D is TRBD1 (6 bases). The CDR3 sequence is 14 residues long. From germline, CDR1 is MNHEY and CDR2 SVGAGI. V lost 5 bases and J 3 bases, leaving 13 bases between the germline ends.

J is TRBJ1-4 and V is TRBV11-2, with 9 bases matching TRBD1. This CDR3 has 16 residues. After removal of 5 bases from V and 5 bases from J, the junction contained 9 bases not matched to a gene. CDR1 SGHAT and CDR2 FQNNGV come from the germline V gene. The CDR3 spells CASSAIQGAWNEKLFF. As DNA, the CDR3 is TGTGCCAGCAGCGCAATACAGGGGGCTTGGAATGAAAAACTGTTTTTT. Together with reference TRBV11-2 and TRBJ1-4, the CDR3 gives the full variable domain: EAGVAQSPRYKIIEKRQSVAFWCNPISGHATLYWYQQILGQGPKLLIQFQNNGVVDDSQLPKDRFSAERLKGVDSTLKIQPAKLEDSAVYLCASSAIQGAWNEKLFFGSGTQLSVL.

This clone came up a few times. This chain joins TRBV29-1 and TRBJ2-2, with a possible D match to TRBD2 (5 bases). V was trimmed by 3 bases and J by 5 bases, leaving 10 bases between them. The CDR3 consists of 13 residues. The V gene's germline CDR1 is SQVTM and CDR2 ANQGSEA. The CDR3 DNA is TGCAGCGTTGATAGGGAGTTTACCGGGGAGCTGTTTTTT. It translates to CSVDREFTGELFF.

This chain connects TRBV19 to TRBJ2-7; 9 bases are shared with TRBD1. V dropped 6 bases and J dropped 3; count of bases not matched to a gene: 6. Germline V CDR1 and CDR2: LNHDA, SQIVND (reference sequence). The CDR3 runs 14 residues. The CDR3 is CASSHLGQGYEQYF. CDR3 DNA sequence: TGTGCCAGTAGCCACCTGGGACAGGGCTACGAGCAGTACTTC.

V and J are TRBV6-1 and TRBJ1-2, with D perhaps TRBD1 (5 bases). The CDR3 runs 14 residues. V was shortened by 2 bases and J by 2 bases, with 9 bases between the two germline ends. CDR1 and CDR2 from the germline V gene are MNHNS and SASEGT. In DNA, the CDR3 is TGTGCCAGCAGTGAAACGAACAGGAACTATGGCTACACCTTC. Amino acids: CASSETNRNYGYTF.

CDR3 residues: CASSSASGTSGGTDTQYF. The CDR3 DNA is TGTGCCAGCAGCTCGGCTTCCGGGACTAGCGGGGGCACAGATACGCAGTATTTT. This chain uses TRBV7-3 with TRBJ2-3; 13 bases agree with TRBD2. V shed 4 bases, J shed 1 base, and the junction held 8 bases outside the gene matches. This CDR3 is built from 18 residues. In germline, CDR1 is SGHTA, CDR2 FQGTGA. The full variable domain, completed using reference TRBV7-3 and TRBJ2-3, is GAGVSQTPSNKVTEKGKYVELRCDPISGHTALYWYRQSLGQGPEFLIYFQGTGAADDSGLPNDRFFAVRPEGSVSTLKIQRTERGDSAVYLCASSSASGTSGGTDTQYFGPGTRLTVL.

Details on this clone: The sample holds other DNA sequences that translate to the same CDR3. The chain joins TRBV10-3 to TRBJ1-5; no firm D call. The CDR3 loop spans 12 amino acids. Germline CDR1 and CDR2: ENHRY and SYGVKD. With 2 bases removed from V and 7 bases from J, the gap between germline ends came to 6 bases. The CDR3 protein is CAISEPGQPQHF. The CDR3 coding sequence is TGTGCCATCAGTGAGCCCGGACAGCCCCAGCATTTT.

The chain carries TRBV7-2 and TRBJ1-4, with D perhaps TRBD1 (5 bases). Germline V gene data show CDR1 as SGHTA and CDR2 as FQGNSA. The CDR3 runs 14 residues. The V gene lost 5 bases and the J gene lost 10 bases, with 17 bases spanning the gap. The CDR3 bases are TGTGCCAGCAGCCCCTGGGACCCGGAGGGAAAACTGTTTTTT. This codes for CASSPWDPEGKLFF. Together with reference TRBV7-2 and TRBJ1-4, the CDR3 gives the full variable domain: GAGVSQSPSNKVTEKGKDVELRCDPISGHTALYWYRQSLGQGLEFLIYFQGNSAPDKSGLPSDRFSAERTGGSVSTLTIQRTQQEDSAVYLCASSPWDPEGKLFFGSGTQLSVL.

The rearrangement joins TRBV6-1 to TRBJ2-7; no clear D gene. The V end was cut by 3 bases, the J end by 3 bases, with 6 bases between. CDR3 size: 12 residues. Germline assignment: CDR1 MNHNS and CDR2 SASEGT. CDR3 sequence reads: CASSDFFYEQYF. The CDR3, as DNA: TGTGCCAGCAGTGATTTTTTCTACGAGCAGTACTTC.

The CDR3 DNA is TGTGCCAGCAGCCCTAGGGGGACTAGCCGCTATGAGCAGTTCTTC. Amino acid sequence: CASSPRGTSRYEQFF. V is TRBV5-6 and J is TRBJ2-1, with 9 bases aligning to TRBD2. CDR1 is SGHDT and CDR2 is YYEEEE in the germline V gene. Trimming removed 4 bases from V and 8 bases from J; junction bases left unmatched: 10. The CDR3 is 15 residues long.

V usage is TRBV19 and J usage is TRBJ2-5; 9 bases align to TRBD2. The germline gives CDR1 LNHDA, CDR2 SQIVND (reference sequence). The CDR3 is 14 residues long. The V segment lost 5 bases and the J segment 10 bases; nucleotides outside the gene matches: 11. CDR3 coding DNA: TGTGCCAGTAGTTCTTCTAGCGGGGTTGAGGACCAGTACTTC. It is translated as CASSSSSGVEDQYF.

This chain joins TRBV5-6 and TRBJ2-2; 10 bases agree with TRBD2. CDR1 and CDR2 (germline): SGHDT, YYEEEE. The trim removed 0 bases at V and 2 bases at J, leaving 7 bases unmatched. The CDR3 has 18 residues. Written as DNA, the CDR3 is TGTGCCAGCAGCTTGGAAGCGGGAGGGCCCTCCAACACCGGGGAGCTGTTTTTT. Translation gives CASSLEAGGPSNTGELFF.

This chain connects TRBV7-3 to TRBJ2-7, with 9 bases fitting TRBD1. The CDR3 has 15 residues. V shed 6 bases and J 0 bases; nucleotides not matched to a gene: 6. Looked up from germline, CDR1 is SGHTA and CDR2 is FQGTGA. The CDR3 sequence: CASRRQGGPSYEQYF. The CDR3 nucleotides are TGTGCCAGCAGACGACAGGGGGGGCCCTCCTACGAGCAGTACTTC.